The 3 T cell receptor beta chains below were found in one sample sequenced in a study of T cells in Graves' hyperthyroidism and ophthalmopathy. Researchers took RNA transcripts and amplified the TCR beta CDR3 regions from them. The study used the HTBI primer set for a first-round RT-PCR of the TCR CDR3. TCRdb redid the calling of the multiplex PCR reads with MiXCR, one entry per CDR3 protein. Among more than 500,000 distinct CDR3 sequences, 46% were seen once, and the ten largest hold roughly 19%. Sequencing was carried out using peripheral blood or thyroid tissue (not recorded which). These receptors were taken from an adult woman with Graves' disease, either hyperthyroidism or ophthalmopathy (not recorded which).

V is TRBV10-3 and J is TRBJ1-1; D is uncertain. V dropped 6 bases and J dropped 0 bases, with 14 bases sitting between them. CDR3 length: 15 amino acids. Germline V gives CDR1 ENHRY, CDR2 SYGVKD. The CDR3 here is CAIRASRPLNTEAFF. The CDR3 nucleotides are TGTGCCATCAGAGCCTCCAGACCTTTGAACACTGAAGCTTTCTTT.

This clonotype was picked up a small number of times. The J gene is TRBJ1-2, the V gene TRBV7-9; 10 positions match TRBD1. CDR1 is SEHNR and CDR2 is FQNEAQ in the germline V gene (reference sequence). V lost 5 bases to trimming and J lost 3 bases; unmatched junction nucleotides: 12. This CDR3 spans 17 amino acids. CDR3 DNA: TGTGCCAGCAGCACCGGGACAGGGGCGGTTTTATACTATGGCTACACCTTC. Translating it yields CASSTGTGAVLYYGYTF.

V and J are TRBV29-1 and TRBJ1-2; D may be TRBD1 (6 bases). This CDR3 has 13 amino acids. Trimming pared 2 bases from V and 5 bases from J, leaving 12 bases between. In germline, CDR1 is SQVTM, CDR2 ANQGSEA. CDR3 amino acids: CSVETTGKYGYTF. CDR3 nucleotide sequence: TGCAGCGTTGAAACAACAGGGAAGTATGGCTACACCTTC.